The T cell receptor beta chain described here comes from a study of T-cell memory formation after mild COVID-19. Whole-study context: Each donor largely had its own TCR clusters.

The CDR3 totals 15 residues. Germline CDR1 SGHTA, CDR2 FQGNSA. V lost 5 bases and J lost 7; bases outside the gene matches: 7. Points from the study as a whole: Researchers could not confirm that second-wave clones peaking on day 37 targeted SARS-CoV-2. The study found balanced CD4/CD8 in clones contracting day 15 to 85 and a CD4+ lean in later expanders.

This clonotype was picked up a small number of times. The antigen is not known. TCRdb used MiXCR to reprocess the 5' RACE reads, holding one entry per CDR3 protein. The repertoire holds fewer than 450,000 distinct CDR3 sequences, approximately 21% seen once, with roughly an eighth in the top ten. This rearrangement joins TRBV7-2 to TRBJ1-4, with 10 nucleotides matching TRBD1. The sample taken for sequencing was PBMCs or a T cell subset sorted from them (not recorded which). This clonotype originated in an adult woman who had mild COVID-19 (a few samples of this study predate the infection). Cell type and time point are not known. The CDR3 spells CASSIKTGGAEKLFF. The CDR3 DNA is TGTGCCAGCAGCATAAAGACAGGGGGCGCTGAAAAACTGTTTTTT.